This T cell receptor beta chain was identified in a study of CD8 T cells in Susac syndrome. Germline loops: CDR1 SNHLY, CDR2 FYNNEI. There are 15 residues in the CDR3. Germline trimming cut 4 bases from V and 0 bases from J; bases unmatched to any gene: 3. An input of roughly 0.5 to 1 ug of RNA was subjected to reverse transcription using random hexamers. TCRdb reprocessed the immunoSEQ multiplex PCR reads via MiXCR and lists one record per CDR3 protein. The repertoire includes about 73,000 distinct CDR3 sequences, approximately 94% of them detected once, and approximately 0.4% sits in the top ten. FACS enriched CD8+ TEMRA cells, while bulk CD8+ and CD4+ were negatively isolated.

The receptor's source is a human donor with multiple sclerosis. The sample comprised CD8+ T cells from PBMCs. This chain links TRBV2 with TRBJ2-3, with 8 nucleotides matching TRBD2. CDR3 loop: CASSVSGASTDTQYF. As DNA, the CDR3 is TGTGCCAGCAGTGTTAGCGGGGCTAGCACAGATACGCAGTATTTT.